This entry lists 10 T cell receptor beta chains sequenced from one sample in a study of shared clonotypes between healthy human individuals. Clones were read by immunoSEQ multiplex PCR, and TCRdb kept only the in-frame ones, dropping some. In the table there are 2 million to 2.5 million clones, nearly 97% of which are singletons. The material sequenced was naive CD4+ T cells sorted from blood. Stated subset: CD45RA+ positively selected. The receptor source for this set is a man between 18 and 35 years old in good health.

This clone was picked up a small number of times. The genes are TRBV6-1 and TRBJ2-2; D possibly uses TRBD1 or TRBD2 (5 bases each). The CDR3 totals 11 residues. Germline loops: CDR1 MNHNS, CDR2 SASEGT. With 8 bases removed from V and 11 bases from J, the gap between germline ends came to 12 bases. The CDR3 region is CASAGTGELFF. The CDR3 DNA sequence: TGTGCCAGCGCCGGGACGGGAGAGCTGTTTTTT.

The chain joins TRBV7-6 to TRBJ2-7; 14 nucleotides match TRBD2. CDR1 and CDR2 from the germline V gene are SGHVS and FNYEAQ. V trimming: 5 bases; J trimming: 7 bases; junction bases outside the gene matches: 22. CDR3 length: 20 amino acids. CDR3 residues: CASSLPPFGTSGSPWCEQYF. CDR3 coding DNA: TGTGCCAGCAGCCTCCCCCCTTTTGGGACTAGCGGGAGCCCATGGTGTGAGCAGTACTTC.

The V gene is TRBV18, the J gene TRBJ2-2; D is perhaps TRBD1 (5 bases). Looked up from germline, CDR1 is KGHSH and CDR2 is LQKENI. Trimming cost V 0 bases and J 2 bases, with 22 bases left between them. There are 20 residues in the CDR3. For the CDR3, the DNA is TGTGCCAGCTCACCACCTAAGCGCCCAGGGCCTATAGAAAACACCGGGGAGCTGTTTTTT. Encoded protein: CASSPPKRPGPIENTGELFF. Full variable domain (outside the CDR3, taken from reference TRBV18 and TRBJ2-2): NAGVMQNPRHLVRRRGQEARLRCSPMKGHSHVYWYRQLPEEGLKFMVYLQKENIIDESGMPKERFSAEFPKEGPSILRIQQVVRGDSAAYFCASSPPKRPGPIENTGELFFGEGSRLTVL.

The V gene is TRBV10-3, the J gene TRBJ2-5; D may be TRBD2 (6 bases). The CDR3 contains 14 residues. Trimming cost V 1 base and J 1 base, with 7 bases left between them. Germline values: CDR1 ENHRY, CDR2 SYGVKD. The CDR3 DNA is TGTGCCATCAGTGAGTTCGGGGGCCAAGAGACCCAGTACTTC. It yields the protein CAISEFGGQETQYF.

V is TRBV5-1 and J is TRBJ2-7; maybe TRBD2 (6 bases). Trimming pared 2 bases from V and 7 bases from J, leaving 13 bases between. CDR1 is SGHRS and CDR2 is YFSETQ in the germline V gene. This CDR3 comprises 13 residues. In nucleotides, the CDR3 is TGCGCCAGCAGCTTTGGGGGAGGTCAAGAGCAGTACTTC. It is translated as CASSFGGGQEQYF.

The chain joins TRBV5-4 to TRBJ2-6, with TRBD2 as a possible D gene (5 bases). Looked up from germline, CDR1 is SGHNT and CDR2 is YYREEE (reference sequence). Trimming left V 1 base short and J 4 bases short, with 15 bases between. This CDR3 comprises 17 residues. Written as DNA, the CDR3 is TGTGCCAGCAGCTTGTCCCTGAGGGTTGGCGGGGCCAACGTCCTGACTTTC. Protein product: CASSLSLRVGGANVLTF.

This chain connects TRBV6-5 to TRBJ1-6; D remains ambiguous. This CDR3 has 12 residues. Trimming cost V 5 bases and J 5 bases, with 4 bases left between them. Germline-derived CDR1 and CDR2 are MNHEY and SVGAGI. This chain's CDR3 is CASSENNSPLHF. CDR3 DNA: TGTGCCAGCAGTGAAAATAATTCACCCCTCCACTTT.

The rearrangement links TRBV6-5 to TRBJ1-5; D call uncertain. Trimming removed 4 bases at V and 3 bases at J, with 10 bases between. The germline gives CDR1 MNHEY, CDR2 SVGAGI. The CDR3 loop spans 14 amino acids. The CDR3: CASSWTASNQPQHF. Here the CDR3 DNA reads TGTGCCAGCAGTTGGACGGCCTCCAATCAGCCCCAGCATTTT.

This chain connects TRBV30 to TRBJ1-6; D possibly corresponds to TRBD1 (6 bases). Germline-derived CDR1 and CDR2 are GTSNPN and SVGIG (reference sequence). V was trimmed by 1 base and J by 5 bases, leaving 12 bases between them. This CDR3 region has 15 residues. The CDR3 nucleotides are TGTGCCTGGAGTGGGGCGCAGGGGAATAATTCACCCCTCCACTTT. As protein: CAWSGAQGNNSPLHF.

The chain has TRBV6-1 and TRBJ2-1, with no clear D. The CDR3 spans 14 residues. From germline, CDR1 is MNHNS and CDR2 SASEGT. Trimming took 4 bases from V and 0 from J, leaving 7 bases between them. CDR3 in amino acids: CASSVSDSYNEQFF. CDR3 DNA sequence: TGTGCCAGCAGTGTTTCCGACTCCTACAATGAGCAGTTCTTC.